Below, 12 T cell receptor beta chains from the same sample are listed, as sequenced in a study of cytomegalovirus exposure and HLA in healthy donors. The PCR made use of 60 Vbeta and 13 Jbeta primers. Sequenced by immunoSEQ multiplex PCR; TCRdb stores in-frame clones only, minus some. The table has around 99,000 clones, around 81% seen once; the top ten hold under 2.5%. The sequenced material came from PBMCs. The source is a woman aged 25 to 39 in good health and CMV-seronegative.

This chain connects TRBV7-9 to TRBJ2-5; 12 bases are shared with TRBD2. Per the germline V gene, CDR1 is SEHNR and CDR2 is FQNEAQ (reference sequence). J lost 0 bases, V lost 4 bases, and 3 bases had no gene match. CDR3 length: 16 residues. This chain's CDR3 is CASSSGTSGHQETQYF. The CDR3 nucleotides read TGTGCCAGCAGCTCTGGGACTAGCGGGCACCAAGAGACCCAGTACTTC.

The gene calls are TRBV6-5 and TRBJ2-1; TRBD2 agrees at 9 bases. The J segment lost 9 bases and the V segment lost 0 bases, leaving 6 bases of the junction unmatched. The CDR3 is made up of 15 amino acids. CDR1 MNHEY and CDR2 SVGAGI come from the germline V gene. The CDR3 protein is CASSYSGGSGSEQFF. The CDR3 nucleotides are TGTGCCAGCAGTTACTCTGGGGGTAGCGGGAGTGAGCAGTTCTTC.

This chain joins TRBV6-6 and TRBJ2-3; no clear D. Germline-derived CDR1 and CDR2 are MNHNY and SVGAGI (reference sequence). The CDR3 length is 16 residues. Trimming took 5 bases from V and 0 from J, leaving 15 bases between them. CDR3: CASSRTNPSSTDTQYF. CDR3 sequence (DNA): TGTGCCAGCAGTCGAACTAACCCGTCTAGCACAGATACGCAGTATTTT.

The chain recombines TRBV30 with TRBJ2-3; TRBD2 aligns across 10 bases. V trimming: 4 bases; J trimming: 0 bases; junction bases outside the gene matches: 7. This CDR3 spans 16 amino acids. CDR1 and CDR2 (germline): GTSNPN, SVGIG (reference sequence). The CDR3 spells CAWTSGRQPSTDTQYF. For the CDR3, the DNA is TGTGCCTGGACTAGCGGGAGACAACCGAGCACAGATACGCAGTATTTT.

This sequence joins TRBV7-3 and TRBJ2-3, with TRBD2 matching over 9 bases. This CDR3 contains 13 residues. Germline V gene lookup returns CDR1 SGHTA and CDR2 FQGTGA. J gave up 14 bases and V 5 bases, and 11 bases lay outside the gene matches. The CDR3 region has the DNA TGTGCCAGCAGCCCTCAGACTAGCGGACCTCGGTATTTT. This sequence encodes CASSPQTSGPRYF.

This rearrangement joins TRBV9 to TRBJ2-1, with a tentative D call TRBD2 (5 bases). Germline CDR1 is SGDLS and CDR2 is YYNGEE. The CDR3 spans 15 residues. Trimming removed 2 bases at V and 8 bases at J, with 17 bases between. CDR3 coding DNA: TGTGCCAGCAGCGTCTCCGCGGGTACCATCGATGAGCAGTTCTTC. Translation gives CASSVSAGTIDEQFF.

This clone was detected only once. The chain recombines TRBV6-1 with TRBJ1-2; 7 nucleotides line up with TRBD1. Germline lookup yields CDR1 MNHNS and CDR2 SASEGT. V lost 0 bases and J lost 3; bases outside the gene matches: 4. The length of the CDR3 is 15 residues. The CDR3: CASSEALGQHYGYTF. DNA of the CDR3: TGTGCCAGCAGTGAAGCGTTGGGACAGCACTATGGCTACACCTTC.

The chain uses TRBV6-6 and TRBJ1-3; no firm D call. The CDR3 sequence is 14 residues long. V lost 2 bases, J lost 0 bases, and 5 bases lay in between. The germline gives CDR1 MNHNY, CDR2 SVGAGI (reference sequence). CDR3 sequence (DNA): TGTGCCAGCAGTTACGAGGGCTCTGGAAACACCATATATTTT. It specifies CASSYEGSGNTIYF.

This clone was seen just once. The V call is TRBV7-6, the J call TRBJ1-6; D call uncertain. The CDR3 covers 14 residues. Between the trimmed V and J ends, which lost 3 bases and 5 bases, there was a span of 8 bases. CDR1 and CDR2 (germline): SGHVS, FNYEAQ. In nucleotides, the CDR3 is TGTGCCAGCAGCTTCTCCCTCCATAATTCACCCCTCCACTTT. It specifies CASSFSLHNSPLHF.

The rearrangement joins TRBV4-2 to TRBJ2-7; TRBD2 is a possible D gene (5 bases). Germline values: CDR1 LGHNA, CDR2 YNFKEQ. V was pared by 1 base and J by 6 bases, with 22 bases between. CDR3 length: 17 residues. The CDR3 loop reads CASSQANLGGSGAEQYF. DNA of the CDR3: TGTGCCAGCAGCCAAGCTAATTTAGGTGGGAGCGGTGCCGAGCAGTACTTC.

This rearrangement joins TRBV9 to TRBJ2-2, with 9 positions matching TRBD2. This CDR3 region has 15 residues. The V and J ends lost 3 bases and 5 bases, in that order; junction bases with no gene match: 5. CDR1 is SGDLS and CDR2 is YYNGEE in the germline V gene. The chain's CDR3 is CASSAGLARTGELFF. As DNA, the CDR3 is TGTGCCAGCAGCGCTGGACTAGCGCGGACCGGGGAGCTGTTTTTT.

This clone was seen just once. The V call is TRBV4-1, the J call TRBJ1-6; 7 positions match TRBD1. This CDR3 region has 15 residues. From germline, CDR1 is MGHRA and CDR2 YSYEKL. The junction had 6 bases not matched to a gene; V was cut back by 1 base and J by 9 bases. The DNA for the CDR3 is TGCGCCAGCAGCCAAGGAGAGGGGGCAAGTTCACCCCTCCACTTT. Protein: CASSQGEGASSPLHF.